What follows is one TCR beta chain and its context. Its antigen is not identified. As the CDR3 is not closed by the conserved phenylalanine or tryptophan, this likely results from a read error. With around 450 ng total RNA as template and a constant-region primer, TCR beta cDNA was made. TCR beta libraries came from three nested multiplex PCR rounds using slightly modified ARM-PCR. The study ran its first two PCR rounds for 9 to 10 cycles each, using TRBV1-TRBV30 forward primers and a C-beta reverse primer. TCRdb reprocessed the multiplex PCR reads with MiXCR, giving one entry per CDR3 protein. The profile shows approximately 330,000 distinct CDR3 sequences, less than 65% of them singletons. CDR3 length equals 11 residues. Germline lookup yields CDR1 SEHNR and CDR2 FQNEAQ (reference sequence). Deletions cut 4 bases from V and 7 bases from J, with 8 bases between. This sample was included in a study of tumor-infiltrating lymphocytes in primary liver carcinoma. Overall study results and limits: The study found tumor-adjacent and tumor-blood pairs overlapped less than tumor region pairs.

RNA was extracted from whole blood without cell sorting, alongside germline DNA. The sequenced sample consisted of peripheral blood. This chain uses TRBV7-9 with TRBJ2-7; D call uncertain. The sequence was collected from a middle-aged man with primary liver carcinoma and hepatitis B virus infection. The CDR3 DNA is TGTGCCAGCAGCTCCCTCTGGGAGCAGTACTCC. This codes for CASSSLWEQYS.